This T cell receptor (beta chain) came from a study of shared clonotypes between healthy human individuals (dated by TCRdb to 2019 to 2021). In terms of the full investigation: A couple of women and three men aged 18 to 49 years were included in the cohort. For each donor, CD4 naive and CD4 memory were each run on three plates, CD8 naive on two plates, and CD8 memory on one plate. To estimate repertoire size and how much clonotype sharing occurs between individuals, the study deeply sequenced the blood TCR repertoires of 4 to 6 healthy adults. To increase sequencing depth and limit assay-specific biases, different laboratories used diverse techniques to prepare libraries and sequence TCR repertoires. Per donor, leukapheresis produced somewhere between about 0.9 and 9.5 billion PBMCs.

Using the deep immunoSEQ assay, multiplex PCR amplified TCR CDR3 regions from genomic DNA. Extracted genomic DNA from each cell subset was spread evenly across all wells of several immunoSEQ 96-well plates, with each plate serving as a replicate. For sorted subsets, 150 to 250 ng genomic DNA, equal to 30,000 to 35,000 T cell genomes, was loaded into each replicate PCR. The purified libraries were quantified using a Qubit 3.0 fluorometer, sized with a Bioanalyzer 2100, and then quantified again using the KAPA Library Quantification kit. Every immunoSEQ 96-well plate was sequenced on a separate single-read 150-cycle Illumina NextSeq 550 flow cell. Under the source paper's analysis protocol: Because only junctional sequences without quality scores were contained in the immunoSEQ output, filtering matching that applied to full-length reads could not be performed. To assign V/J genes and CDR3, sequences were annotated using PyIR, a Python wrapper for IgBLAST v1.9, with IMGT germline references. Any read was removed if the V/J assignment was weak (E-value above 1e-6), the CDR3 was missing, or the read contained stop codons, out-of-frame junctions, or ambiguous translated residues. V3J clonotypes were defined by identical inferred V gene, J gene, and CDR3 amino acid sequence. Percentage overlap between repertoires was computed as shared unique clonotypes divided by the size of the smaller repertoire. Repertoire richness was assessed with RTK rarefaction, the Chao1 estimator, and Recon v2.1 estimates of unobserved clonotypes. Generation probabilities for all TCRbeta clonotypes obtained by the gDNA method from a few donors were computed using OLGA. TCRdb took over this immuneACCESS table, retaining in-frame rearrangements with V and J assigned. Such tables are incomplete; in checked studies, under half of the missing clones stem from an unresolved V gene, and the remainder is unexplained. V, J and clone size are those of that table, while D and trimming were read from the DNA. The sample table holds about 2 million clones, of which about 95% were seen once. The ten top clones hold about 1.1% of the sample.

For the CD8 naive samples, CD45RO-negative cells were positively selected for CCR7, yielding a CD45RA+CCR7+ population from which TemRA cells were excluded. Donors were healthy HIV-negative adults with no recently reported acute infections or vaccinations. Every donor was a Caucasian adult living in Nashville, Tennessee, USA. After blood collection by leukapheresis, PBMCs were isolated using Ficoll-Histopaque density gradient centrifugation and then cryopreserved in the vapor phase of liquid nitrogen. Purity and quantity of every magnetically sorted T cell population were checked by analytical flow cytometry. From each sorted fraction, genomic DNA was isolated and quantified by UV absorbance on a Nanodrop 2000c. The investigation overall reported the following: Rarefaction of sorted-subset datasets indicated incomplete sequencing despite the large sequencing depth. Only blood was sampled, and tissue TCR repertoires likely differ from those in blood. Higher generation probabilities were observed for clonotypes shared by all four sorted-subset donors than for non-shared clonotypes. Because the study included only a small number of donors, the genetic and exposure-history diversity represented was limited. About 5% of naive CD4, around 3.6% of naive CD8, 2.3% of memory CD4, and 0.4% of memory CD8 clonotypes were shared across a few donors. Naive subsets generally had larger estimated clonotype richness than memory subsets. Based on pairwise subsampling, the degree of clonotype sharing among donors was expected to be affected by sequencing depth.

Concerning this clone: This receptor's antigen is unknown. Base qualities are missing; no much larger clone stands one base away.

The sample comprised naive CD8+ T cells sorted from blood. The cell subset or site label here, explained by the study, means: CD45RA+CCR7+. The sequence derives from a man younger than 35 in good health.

The nucleotide sequence reads as follows: TGCAGCGTTGTGGACAGATACACCGGGGAGCTGTTTTTT. The translation is CSVVDRYTGELFF. Recombination connected TRBV29-1 to TRBJ2-2; a tentative D call is TRBD1 (6 bases match). Trimming removed 4 bases from V and 3 bases from J, leaving 9 bases between the germline ends. Per the germline V gene, SQVTM is the CDR1 and ANQGSEA is the CDR2. The CDR3 goes from the cysteine to the phenylalanine over 13 residues. The entry retains the CDR3 DNA only, 39 bases that are in frame from base 1.